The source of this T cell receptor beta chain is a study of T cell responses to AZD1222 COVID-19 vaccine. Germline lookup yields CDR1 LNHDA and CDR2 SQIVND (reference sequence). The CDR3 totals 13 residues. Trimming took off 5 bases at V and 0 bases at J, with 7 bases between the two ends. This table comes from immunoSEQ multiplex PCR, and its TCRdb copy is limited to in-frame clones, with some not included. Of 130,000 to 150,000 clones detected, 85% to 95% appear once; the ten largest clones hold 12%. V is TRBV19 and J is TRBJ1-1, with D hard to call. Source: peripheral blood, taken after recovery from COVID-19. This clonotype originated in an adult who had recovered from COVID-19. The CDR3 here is CASSDQMNTEAFF. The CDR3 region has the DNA TGTGCCAGTAGTGACCAGATGAACACTGAAGCTTTCTTT.